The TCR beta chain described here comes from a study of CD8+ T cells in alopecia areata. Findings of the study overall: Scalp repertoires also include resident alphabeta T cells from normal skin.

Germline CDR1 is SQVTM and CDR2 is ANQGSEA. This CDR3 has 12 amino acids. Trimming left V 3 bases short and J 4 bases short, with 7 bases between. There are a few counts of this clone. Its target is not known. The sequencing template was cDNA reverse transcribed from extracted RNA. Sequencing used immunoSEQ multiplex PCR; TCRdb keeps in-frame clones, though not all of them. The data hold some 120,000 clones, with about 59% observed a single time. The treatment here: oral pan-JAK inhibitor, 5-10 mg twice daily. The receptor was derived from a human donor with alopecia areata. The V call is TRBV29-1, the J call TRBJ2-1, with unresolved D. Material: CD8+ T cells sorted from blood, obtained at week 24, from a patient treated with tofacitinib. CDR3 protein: CSVDNLYNEQFF. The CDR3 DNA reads TGCAGCGTTGATAATTTATACAATGAGCAGTTCTTC.